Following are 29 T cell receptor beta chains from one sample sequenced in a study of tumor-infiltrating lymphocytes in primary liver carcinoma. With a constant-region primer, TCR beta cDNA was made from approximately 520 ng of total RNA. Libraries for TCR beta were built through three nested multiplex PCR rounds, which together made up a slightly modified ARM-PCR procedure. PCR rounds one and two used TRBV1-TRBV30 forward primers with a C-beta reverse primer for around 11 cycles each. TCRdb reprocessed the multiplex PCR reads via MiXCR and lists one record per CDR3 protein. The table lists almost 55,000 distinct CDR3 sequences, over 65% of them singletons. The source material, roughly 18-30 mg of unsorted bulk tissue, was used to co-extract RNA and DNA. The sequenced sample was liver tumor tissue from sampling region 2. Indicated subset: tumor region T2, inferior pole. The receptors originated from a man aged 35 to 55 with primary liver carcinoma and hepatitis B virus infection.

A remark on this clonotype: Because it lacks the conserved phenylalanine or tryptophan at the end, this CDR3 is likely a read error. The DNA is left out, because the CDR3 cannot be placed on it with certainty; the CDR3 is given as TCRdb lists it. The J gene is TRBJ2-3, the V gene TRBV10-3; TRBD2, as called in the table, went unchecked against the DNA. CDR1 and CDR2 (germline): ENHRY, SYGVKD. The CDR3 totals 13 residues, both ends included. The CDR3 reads CAINQGEGDTQYL.

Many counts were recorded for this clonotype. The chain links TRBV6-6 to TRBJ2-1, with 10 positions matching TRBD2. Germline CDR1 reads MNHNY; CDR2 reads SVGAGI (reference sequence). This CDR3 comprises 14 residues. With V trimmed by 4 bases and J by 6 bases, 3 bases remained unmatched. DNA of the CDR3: TGTGCCAGCAGTTCGACTAGCGGGCGCAATGAGCAGTTCTTC. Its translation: CASSSTSGRNEQFF.

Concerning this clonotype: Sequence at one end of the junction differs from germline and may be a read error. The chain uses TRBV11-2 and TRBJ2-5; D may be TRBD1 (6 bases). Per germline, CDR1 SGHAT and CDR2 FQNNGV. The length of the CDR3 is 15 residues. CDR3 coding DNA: TGTTCCAGCAGTTTAGGATTAGGGGGACGGGAGACCCAGTACTTC. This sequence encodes CSSSLGLGGRETQYF.

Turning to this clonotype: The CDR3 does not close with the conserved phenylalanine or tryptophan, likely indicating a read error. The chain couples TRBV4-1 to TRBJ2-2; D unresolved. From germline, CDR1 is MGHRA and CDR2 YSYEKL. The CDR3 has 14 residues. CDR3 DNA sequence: TGCGCCAGTAGCCAAGCTCTGAGCACCGGGGAGCTGTTTTTG. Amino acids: CASSQALSTGELFL.

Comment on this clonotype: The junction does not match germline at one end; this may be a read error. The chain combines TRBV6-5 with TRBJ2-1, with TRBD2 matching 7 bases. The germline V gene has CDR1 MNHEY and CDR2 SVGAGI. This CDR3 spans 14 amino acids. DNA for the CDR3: TGTGCCAGCAACCAAGCGGGGACCTACAATGAACAGTTCTTC. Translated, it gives CASNQAGTYNEQFF.

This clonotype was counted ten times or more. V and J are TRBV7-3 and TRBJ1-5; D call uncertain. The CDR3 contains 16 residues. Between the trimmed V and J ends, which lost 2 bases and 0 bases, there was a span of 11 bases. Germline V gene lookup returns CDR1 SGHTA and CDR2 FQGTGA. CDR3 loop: CASSLRQTFSNQPQHF. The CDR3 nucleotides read TGTGCCAGCAGCTTACGCCAGACCTTTAGCAATCAGCCCCAGCATTTT.

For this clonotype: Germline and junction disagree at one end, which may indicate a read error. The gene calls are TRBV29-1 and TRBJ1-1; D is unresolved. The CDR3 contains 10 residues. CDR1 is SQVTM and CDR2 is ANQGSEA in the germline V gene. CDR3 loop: CSAGDTEALF. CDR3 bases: TGCAGCGCTGGGGATACTGAAGCTCTCTTT.

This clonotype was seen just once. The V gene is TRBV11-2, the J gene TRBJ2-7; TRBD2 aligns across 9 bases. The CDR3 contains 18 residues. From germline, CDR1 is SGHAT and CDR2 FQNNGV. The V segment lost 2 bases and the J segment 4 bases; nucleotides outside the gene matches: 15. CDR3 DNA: TGTGCCAGCAGCTTATCAATTGGACTGGCGGGAGGGGGGTACGAGCAGTACTTC. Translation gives CASSLSIGLAGGGYEQYF.

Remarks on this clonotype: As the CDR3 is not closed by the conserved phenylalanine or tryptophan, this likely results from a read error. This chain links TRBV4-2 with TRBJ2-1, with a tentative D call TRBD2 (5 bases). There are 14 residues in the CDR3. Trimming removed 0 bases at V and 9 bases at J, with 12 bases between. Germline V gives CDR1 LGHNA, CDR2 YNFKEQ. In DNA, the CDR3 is TGTGCCAGCAGCCAAGAACCAGAGGGAAGTGAGCAGTTCTCA. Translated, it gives CASSQEPEGSEQFS.

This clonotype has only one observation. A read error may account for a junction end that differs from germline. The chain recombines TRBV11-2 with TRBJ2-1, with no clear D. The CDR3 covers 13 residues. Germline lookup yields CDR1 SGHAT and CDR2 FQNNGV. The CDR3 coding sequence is TGTGCTAGCAGCTTAAATGATGCCTATGAACACTTCTTC. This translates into CASSLNDAYEHFF. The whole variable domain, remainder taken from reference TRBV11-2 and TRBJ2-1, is EAGVAQSPRYKIIEKRQSVAFWCNPISGHATLYWYQQILGQGPKLLIQFQNNGVVDDSQLPKDRFSAERLKGVDSTLKIQPAKLEDSAVYLCASSLNDAYEHFFGPGTRLTVL.

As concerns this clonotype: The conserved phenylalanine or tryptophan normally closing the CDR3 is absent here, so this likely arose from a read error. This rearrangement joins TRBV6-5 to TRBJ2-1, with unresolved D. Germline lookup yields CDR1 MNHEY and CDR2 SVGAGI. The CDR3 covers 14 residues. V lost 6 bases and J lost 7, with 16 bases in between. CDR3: CASSLDDTKNEQFL. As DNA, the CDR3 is TGTGCCAGCAGCCTGGACGACACGAAGAATGAGCAGTTCTTA.

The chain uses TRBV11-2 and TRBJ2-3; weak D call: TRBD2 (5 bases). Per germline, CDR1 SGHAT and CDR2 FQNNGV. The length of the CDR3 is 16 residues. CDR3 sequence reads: CGSSPPTSGSTDTQYF. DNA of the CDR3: TGTGGCAGTAGCCCCCCGACCAGCGGCAGTACAGATACGCAGTATTTT.

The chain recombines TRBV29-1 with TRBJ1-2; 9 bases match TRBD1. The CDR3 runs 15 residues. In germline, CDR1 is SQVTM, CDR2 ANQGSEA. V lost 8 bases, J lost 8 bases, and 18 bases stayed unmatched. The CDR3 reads CSIADRGSNIGGYTF. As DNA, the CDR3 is TGCAGCATCGCGGACAGGGGTAGTAACATAGGGGGCTACACCTTC.

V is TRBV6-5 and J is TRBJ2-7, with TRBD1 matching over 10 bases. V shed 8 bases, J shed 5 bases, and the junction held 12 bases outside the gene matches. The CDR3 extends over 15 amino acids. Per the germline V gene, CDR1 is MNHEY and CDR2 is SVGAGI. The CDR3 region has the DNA TGTGCCAGCTACAGGAACCCCGACAGGGGGCACGAGCAGTACTTC. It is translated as CASYRNPDRGHEQYF.

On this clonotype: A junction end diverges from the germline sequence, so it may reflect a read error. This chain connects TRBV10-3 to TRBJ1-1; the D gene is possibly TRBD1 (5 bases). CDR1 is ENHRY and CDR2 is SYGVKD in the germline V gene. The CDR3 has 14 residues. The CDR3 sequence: CAISVQGAGAETFF. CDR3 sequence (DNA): TGTGCCATCAGTGTTCAAGGGGCCGGGGCTGAAACTTTCTTT.

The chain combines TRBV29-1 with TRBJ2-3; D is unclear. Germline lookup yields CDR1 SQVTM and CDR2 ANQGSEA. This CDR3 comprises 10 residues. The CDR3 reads CRDEAHPQYF. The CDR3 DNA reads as TGCAGAGATGAAGCGCATCCTCAGTATTTT.

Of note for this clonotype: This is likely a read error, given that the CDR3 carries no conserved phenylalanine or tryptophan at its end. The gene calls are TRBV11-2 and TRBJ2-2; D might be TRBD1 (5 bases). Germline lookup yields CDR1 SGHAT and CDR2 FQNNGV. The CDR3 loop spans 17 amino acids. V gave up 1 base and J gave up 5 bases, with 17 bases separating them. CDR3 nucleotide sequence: TGTGCCAGCAGCTTAGTTCGGACATACCCAGGGACCGGGGAGCTGTTTCTG. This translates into CASSLVRTYPGTGELFL.

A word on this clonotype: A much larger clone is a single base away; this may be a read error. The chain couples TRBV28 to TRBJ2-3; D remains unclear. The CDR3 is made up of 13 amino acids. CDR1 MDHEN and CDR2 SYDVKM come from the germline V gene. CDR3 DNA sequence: TGTGCCAGCAGAACGGACGACACAGATACGCAGTGTTTT. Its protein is CASRTDDTDTQCF.

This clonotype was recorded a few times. CDR3 sequence (DNA): TGTGCCAGCGGGTCTCTTGGGTACGAGCAGTACTTC. Amino acids: CASGSLGYEQYF. The genes are TRBV7-9 and TRBJ2-7; D is unresolved. CDR3 size: 12 residues. Per germline, CDR1 SEHNR and CDR2 FQNEAQ (reference sequence). V was pared by 8 bases and J by 4 bases, with 12 bases between.

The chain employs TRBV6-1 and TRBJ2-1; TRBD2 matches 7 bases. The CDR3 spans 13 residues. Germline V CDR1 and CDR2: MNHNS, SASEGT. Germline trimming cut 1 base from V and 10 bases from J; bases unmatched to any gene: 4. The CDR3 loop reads CASSEGGGGEQFF. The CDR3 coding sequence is TGTGCCAGCAGTGAAGGGGGGGGAGGCGAGCAGTTCTTC.

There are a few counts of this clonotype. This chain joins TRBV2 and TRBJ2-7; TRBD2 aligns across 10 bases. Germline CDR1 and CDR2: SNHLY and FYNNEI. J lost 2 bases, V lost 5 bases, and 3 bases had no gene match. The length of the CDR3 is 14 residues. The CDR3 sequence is CASSRLAGPYEQYF. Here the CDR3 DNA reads TGTGCCAGCAGTCGACTAGCGGGTCCCTACGAGCAGTACTTC.

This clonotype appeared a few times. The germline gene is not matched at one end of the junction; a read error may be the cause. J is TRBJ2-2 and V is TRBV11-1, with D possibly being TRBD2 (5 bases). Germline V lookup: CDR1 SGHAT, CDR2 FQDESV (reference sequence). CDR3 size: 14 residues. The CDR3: CASSLSRNTGEPSF. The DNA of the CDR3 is TGTGCCAGCAGCTTATCCCGGAACACCGGGGAGCCGTCTTTT.

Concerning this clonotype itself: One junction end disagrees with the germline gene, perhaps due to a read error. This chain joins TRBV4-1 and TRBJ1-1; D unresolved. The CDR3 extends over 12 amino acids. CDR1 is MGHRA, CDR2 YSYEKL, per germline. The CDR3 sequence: CTSSPSWSEAFF. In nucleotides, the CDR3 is TGCACCAGCAGCCCTTCCTGGAGTGAAGCTTTCTTT.

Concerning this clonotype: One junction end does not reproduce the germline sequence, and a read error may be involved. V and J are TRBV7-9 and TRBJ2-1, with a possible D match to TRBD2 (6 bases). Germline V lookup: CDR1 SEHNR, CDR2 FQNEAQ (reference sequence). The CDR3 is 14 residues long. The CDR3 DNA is TGTGCCAGCAGCTTTGCGGGAAGGCCAAGTGAGCGGTTCTTC. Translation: CASSFAGRPSERFF.

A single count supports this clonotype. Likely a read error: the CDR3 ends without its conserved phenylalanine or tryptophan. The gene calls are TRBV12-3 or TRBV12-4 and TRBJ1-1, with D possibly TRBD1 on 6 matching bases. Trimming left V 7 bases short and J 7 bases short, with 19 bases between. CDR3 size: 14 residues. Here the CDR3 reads CASNRDPWDIEAFS. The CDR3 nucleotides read TGTGCCAGCAATCGAGACCCGTGGGACATTGAAGCTTTCTCT.

In DNA, the CDR3 is TGTGCCAGCAGCCCGGGGTCGGCTAGCGGCTACGAGCAGTACTTC. Translated: CASSPGSASGYEQYF. The rearrangement links TRBV7-8 to TRBJ2-7, with 7 bases lining up with TRBD2. The germline V gene has CDR1 SGHVS and CDR2 FQNEAQ. The CDR3 is 15 residues long. After removal of 5 bases from V and 3 bases from J, the junction contained 10 bases not matched to a gene.

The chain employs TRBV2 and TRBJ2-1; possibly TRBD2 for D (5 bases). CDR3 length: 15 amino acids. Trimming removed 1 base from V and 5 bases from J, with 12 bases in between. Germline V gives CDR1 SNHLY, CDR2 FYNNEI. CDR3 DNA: TGTGCCAGCAGTGAAGAAATGACGACTAACAATGAGCAGTTCTTC. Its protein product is CASSEEMTTNNEQFF.

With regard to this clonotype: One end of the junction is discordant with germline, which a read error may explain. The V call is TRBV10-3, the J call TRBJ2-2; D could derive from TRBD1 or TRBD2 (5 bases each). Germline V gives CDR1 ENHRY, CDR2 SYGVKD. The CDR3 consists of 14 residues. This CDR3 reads CSISIERGPGELFF. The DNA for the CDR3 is TGTTCCATCAGTATAGAGAGGGGCCCCGGGGAGCTGTTTTTT.

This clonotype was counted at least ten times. CDR3 sequence reads: CASSLFGQGTGVNTEAFF. CDR3 DNA: TGTGCCAGCAGCTTATTTGGGCAGGGGACTGGGGTGAACACTGAAGCTTTCTTT. This rearrangement joins TRBV7-9 to TRBJ1-1, with D possibly being TRBD1 (6 bases). CDR1 is SEHNR, CDR2 FQNEAQ, per germline (reference sequence). This CDR3 comprises 18 residues. The V end was cut by 2 bases, the J end by 0 bases, with 19 bases between. Filled out from reference TRBV7-9 and TRBJ1-1, the complete variable domain reads DTGVSQNPRHKITKRGQNVTFRCDPISEHNRLYWYRQTLGQGPEFLTYFQNEAQLEKSRLLSDRFSAERPKGSFSTLEIQRTEQGDSAMYLCASSLFGQGTGVNTEAFFGQGTRLTVV.